A selection of T cell receptor beta chains follows, all from one sample in a study of T cell responses to AZD1222 COVID-19 vaccine. Measured with immunoSEQ multiplex PCR; TCRdb has only the in-frame clones, and not every one. This sample yields 120,000 or so clones, of which 90% are seen a single time; about 4.2% belongs to the top ten. Sequencing used peripheral blood, obtained on day 0 of MenACWY control vaccination. Receptors were obtained from an adult in good health. CDR3s include the opening cysteine and the closing phenylalanine or tryptophan. The order of the fields is V gene, clone size, J gene, D gene, CDR3 protein, CDR3 DNA. The D gene is left open where the match is weak. The size entry is marked missing in some rows and otherwise reads once, few, many or a size class.

>TRBV6-4|-|TRBJ2-3|TRBD2
CASSASGADTQYF
TGTGCCAGCAGTGCTAGCGGGGCAGATACGCAGTATTTT
>TRBV11-2|-|TRBJ2-1|-
CASSLESLGRSSSYNEQFF
TGTGCCAGCAGCTTAGAGTCTTTGGGGCGAAGCAGCTCCTACAATGAGCAGTTCTTC
>TRBV4-3|-|TRBJ1-6|-
CASSQVAGSGSPLHF
TGCGCCAGCAGCCAAGTAGCGGGGTCAGGATCACCCCTCCACTTT
>TRBV5-6|-|TRBJ1-3|-
CASSLGAVWNTIYF
TGTGCCAGCAGCTTGGGGGCTGTTTGGAACACCATATATTTT
>TRBV7-2|-|TRBJ2-1|-
CASSRTTYNEQFF
TGTGCCAGCAGCCGAACTACCTACAATGAGCAGTTCTTC
>TRBV7-8|-|TRBJ2-7|TRBD2
CASSLVASGRAYEQYF
TGTGCCAGCAGCTTAGTAGCTAGCGGGAGGGCCTACGAGCAGTACTTC
>TRBV6-2/TRBV6-3|-|TRBJ2-3|-
CASSYSVLADRTDTQYF
TGTGCCAGCAGTTACTCCGTCTTAGCGGACCGCACAGATACGCAGTATTTT
>TRBV4-3|-|TRBJ1-1|-
CASSQDEGVGTEAFF
TGCGCCAGCAGCCAAGATGAGGGGGTGGGCACTGAAGCTTTCTTT
>TRBV4-1|-|TRBJ2-3|-
CASSQTELDTQYF
TGCGCCAGCAGTCAGACAGAGTTGGATACGCAGTATTTT
>TRBV7-9|once|TRBJ2-5|TRBD2
CASSLLLSGGRAGGETQYF
TGTGCCAGCAGCTTATTGTTGTCGGGCGGGAGGGCAGGCGGTGAGACCCAGTACTTC
>TRBV3-1/TRBV3-2|-|TRBJ2-1|-
CASSQRTNEQFF
TGTGCCAGCAGCCAACGGACAAATGAGCAGTTCTTC
>TRBV7-2|-|TRBJ2-3|-
CASSLDLGADTQYF
TGTGCCAGCAGCTTAGATCTGGGGGCAGATACGCAGTATTTT
>TRBV4-3|once|TRBJ2-1|-
CASSQKGVLRSYNEQFF
TGCGCCAGCAGCCAAAAGGGCGTTTTACGCTCCTACAATGAGCAGTTCTTC
>TRBV7-9|-|TRBJ2-5|-
CASSVPPIRGNQETQYF
TGTGCCAGCAGTGTCCCCCCCATCAGGGGTAATCAAGAGACCCAGTACTTC
>TRBV27|-|TRBJ2-7|TRBD1
CASSLLGTGVVVEQYF
TGTGCCAGCAGTTTATTAGGGACAGGGGTGGTCGTCGAGCAGTACTTC
>TRBV5-3|-|TRBJ1-5|-
CARSLGRDSNQPQHF
TGTGCCAGAAGCTTGGGAAGGGATAGCAATCAGCCCCAGCATTTT
>TRBV28|-|TRBJ2-1|TRBD2
CASSVRLAGSYNEQFF
TGTGCCAGCAGCGTAAGACTAGCGGGGAGCTACAATGAGCAGTTCTTC
>TRBV30|-|TRBJ2-7|-
CAWSATRGYEQYF
TGTGCCTGGAGTGCAACGAGGGGGTACGAGCAGTACTTC
>TRBV4-2|-|TRBJ2-7|TRBD2
CASSQPGLAAEQYF
TGTGCCAGCAGCCAGCCAGGACTAGCGGCCGAGCAGTACTTC
>TRBV5-6|-|TRBJ1-4|TRBD1
CASSSQQGSNEKLFF
TGTGCCAGCAGCTCTCAACAGGGGTCGAATGAAAAACTGTTTTTT
>TRBV24-1|few|TRBJ2-2|-
CATSGQVTGELFF
TGTGCCACCAGTGGACAGGTCACCGGGGAGCTGTTTTTT
>TRBV6-4|-|TRBJ1-1|-
CASSVDQNTEAFF
TGTGCCAGCAGTGTCGATCAGAACACTGAAGCTTTCTTT
>TRBV3-1/TRBV3-2|-|TRBJ2-7|-
CASSTRDGSYEQYF
TGTGCCAGCAGCACCCGGGACGGCTCCTACGAGCAGTACTTC
>TRBV19|once|TRBJ2-3|TRBD1
CASSRRTGERGTQYF
TGTGCCAGTAGTCGAAGGACAGGGGAGAGGGGTACGCAGTATTTT
>TRBV12-3/TRBV12-4|-|TRBJ1-1|TRBD1
CASSFIGQGMPFF
TGTGCCAGCAGTTTTATTGGACAGGGTATGCCTTTCTTT
>TRBV5-5|-|TRBJ1-3|-
CASSFRDTLPGTIYF
TGTGCCAGCAGCTTCCGGGATACCCTCCCGGGCACCATATATTTT
>TRBV7-9|-|TRBJ1-1|-
CASGIYAFF
TGTGCCAGCGGTATCTATGCTTTCTTT
>TRBV15|-|TRBJ1-5|-
CATSTNSNQPQHF
TGTGCCACCAGCACCAATAGCAATCAGCCCCAGCATTTT
>TRBV7-9|-|TRBJ2-1|-
CASSSGEGLPPYNEQFF
TGTGCCAGCAGCTCGGGAGAGGGACTGCCCCCTTACAATGAGCAGTTCTTC
>TRBV5-1|-|TRBJ2-1|-
CASSLVGGREQFF
TGCGCCAGCAGCTTGGTTGGGGGGCGTGAGCAGTTCTTC
>TRBV19|-|TRBJ1-2|-
CASNPISVPGLNGYTF
TGTGCCAGTAACCCCATATCTGTTCCGGGATTAAATGGCTACACCTTC
>TRBV5-4|-|TRBJ2-3|TRBD2
CASSKTSGISTDTQYF
TGTGCCAGCAGCAAGACTAGCGGGATAAGCACAGATACGCAGTATTTT
>TRBV2|-|TRBJ2-1|TRBD2
CASTGLAGGREQFF
TGTGCCAGCACCGGACTAGCGGGAGGTCGTGAGCAGTTCTTC
>TRBV2|-|TRBJ1-6|-
CASRGRPPPLHF
TGTGCCAGCAGGGGCCGGCCTCCACCCCTCCACTTT
>TRBV5-1|-|TRBJ2-1|TRBD1
CASSVGDRYNEQFF
TGCGCCAGCAGCGTTGGGGACAGATACAATGAGCAGTTCTTC
>TRBV4-3|-|TRBJ1-2|TRBD1
CASSQYLDRGSGYTF
TGCGCCAGCAGCCAGTACCTCGACAGGGGGTCTGGCTACACCTTC
>TRBV6-1|-|TRBJ2-2|-
CASSDWNRGPNTGELFF
TGTGCCAGCAGTGATTGGAACCGGGGCCCCAACACCGGGGAGCTGTTTTTT
>TRBV6-5|-|TRBJ2-1|-
CASRGTAYNEQFF
TGTGCCAGCAGAGGGACGGCCTACAATGAGCAGTTCTTC
>TRBV2|-|TRBJ1-5|TRBD1
CASWTGSNQPQHF
TGTGCCAGCTGGACAGGGAGCAATCAGCCCCAGCATTTT
>TRBV6-4|once|TRBJ1-3|-
CASSDPSPIVSGNTIYF
TGTGCCAGCAGTGACCCTTCCCCTATCGTCTCTGGAAACACCATATATTTT
>TRBV28|-|TRBJ1-6|-
CASTLTPGIGSPLHF
TGTGCCAGCACCCTCACGCCGGGGATAGGTTCACCCCTCCACTTT
>TRBV11-2|-|TRBJ2-1|TRBD2
CASSLLPLAGGYNEQFF
TGTGCCAGCAGCTTATTACCCCTAGCGGGGGGCTACAATGAGCAGTTCTTC
>TRBV7-5|-|TRBJ1-2|-
CVRSTLPPTGLRPNYGYTF
TGTGTCAGAAGCACCCTCCCGCCGACAGGGTTGAGACCTAACTATGGCTACACCTTC
>TRBV5-1|-|TRBJ1-1|-
CASSLNGGSGTEAFF
TGCGCCAGCAGCTTGAACGGGGGCTCCGGCACTGAAGCTTTCTTT
>TRBV7-9|-|TRBJ2-1|-
CASSLAGRFSYNEQFF
TGTGCCAGCAGCTTAGCGGGCAGATTCTCCTACAATGAGCAGTTCTTC
>TRBV14|few|TRBJ2-7|TRBD1
CASSRRDRPIPQYF
TGTGCCAGCAGCCGAAGGGACAGGCCTATTCCTCAGTACTTC
>TRBV5-4|-|TRBJ2-2|-
CASSLDVGELFF
TGTGCCAGCAGCTTGGATGTCGGGGAGCTGTTTTTT
>TRBV20-1|-|TRBJ1-3|-
CSARDNTIYF
TGCAGTGCTAGGGACAACACCATATATTTT
>TRBV5-8|-|TRBJ1-5|-
CASSLPGLSQHF
TGTGCCAGCAGCCTTCCGGGTCTCTCCCAGCATTTT
>TRBV5-1|once|TRBJ2-6|-
CASSRDGRSGANVLTF
TGCGCCAGCAGCAGAGACGGACGAAGTGGGGCCAACGTCCTGACTTTC
>TRBV7-2|-|TRBJ2-5|-
CASSPQGGKETQYF
TGTGCCAGCAGCCCGCAGGGCGGGAAAGAGACCCAGTACTTC
>TRBV6-4|-|TRBJ1-1|-
CASRRDHGANTEAFF
TGTGCCAGCAGAAGGGACCATGGGGCGAACACTGAAGCTTTCTTT